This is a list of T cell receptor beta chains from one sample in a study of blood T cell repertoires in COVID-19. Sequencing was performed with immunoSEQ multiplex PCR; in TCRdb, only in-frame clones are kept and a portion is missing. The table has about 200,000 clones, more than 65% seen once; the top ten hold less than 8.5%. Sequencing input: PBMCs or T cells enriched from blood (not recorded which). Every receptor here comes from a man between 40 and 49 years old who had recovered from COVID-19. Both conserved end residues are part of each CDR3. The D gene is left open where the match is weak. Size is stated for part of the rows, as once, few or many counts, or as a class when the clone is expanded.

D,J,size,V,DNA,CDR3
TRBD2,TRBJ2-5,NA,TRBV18,TGTGCCAGCTCAGGGCTAGCGGGGGGACGACAAGAGACCCAGTACTTC,CASSGLAGGRQETQYF
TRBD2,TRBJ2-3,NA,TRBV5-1,TGCGCCAGCAGCTTAGCGACTAGCGGGGGCACAGATACGCAGTATTTT,CASSLATSGGTDTQYF
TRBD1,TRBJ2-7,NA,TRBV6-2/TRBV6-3,TGTGCCAGCAGTTACCCCACGGGACAGGTCATCTCCTACGAGCAGTACTTC,CASSYPTGQVISYEQYF
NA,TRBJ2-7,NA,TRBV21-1,TGTGCCAGCAGCAAAGGCCCCCCCCGGGACATGGAGCAGTACTTC,CASSKGPPRDMEQYF
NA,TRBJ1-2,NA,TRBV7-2,TGTGCCAGCAGCTCCGCTCGCGCAAGCTACACCTTC,CASSSARASYTF
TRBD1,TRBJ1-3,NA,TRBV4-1,TGCGCCAGCAGCCCCGAAGGACAGGTTATGGCCATATATTTT,CASSPEGQVMAIYF
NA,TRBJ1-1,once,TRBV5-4,TGTGCCAGCAGCTCCGCCTCGGGACACGGTCTGGCTTTCTTT,CASSSASGHGLAFF
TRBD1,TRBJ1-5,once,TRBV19,TGTGCCAGTAGTACGACAGGGGGCCATCAGCCCCAGCATTTT,CASSTTGGHQPQHF
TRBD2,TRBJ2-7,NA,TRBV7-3,TGTGCCAGCAGTTCGACTCCGGGACTAGTTACCAACGAGCAGTACTTC,CASSSTPGLVTNEQYF
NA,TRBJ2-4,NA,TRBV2,TGTGCCAGCAGTGAGTACCGGCCGGAGTTATGCTTC,CASSEYRPELCF
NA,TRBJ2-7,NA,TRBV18,TGTGCCAGCTCACCGTTTGAAGGGGGCGAGCAGTACTTC,CASSPFEGGEQYF
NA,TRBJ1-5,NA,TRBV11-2,TGTGCCAGCAGCTCGGGACTCAATCAGCCCCAGCATTTT,CASSSGLNQPQHF
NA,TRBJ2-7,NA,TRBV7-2,TGTGCCAGCAGCTCCTTCTCGCCGGGGTACGAGCAGTACTTC,CASSSFSPGYEQYF
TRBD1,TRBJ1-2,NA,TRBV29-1,TGCAGCATAGCAGGGCAGACAGGGGACTATGGCTACACCTTC,CSIAGQTGDYGYTF
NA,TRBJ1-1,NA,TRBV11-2,TGTGCCAGCAGCACCTATTCGGTGGGCGAGACTGAAGCTTTCTTT,CASSTYSVGETEAFF
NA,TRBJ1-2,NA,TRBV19,TGTGCCAGTAGTATGATCCGGAGGGCTAACTATGGCTACACCTTC,CASSMIRRANYGYTF
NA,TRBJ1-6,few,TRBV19,TGTGCCAGTAGTATTGGTCAGGGAGGCTCACCCCTCCACTTT,CASSIGQGGSPLHF
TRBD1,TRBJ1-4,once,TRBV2,TGTGTGACAGGGGCAAGTGAAAAACTGTTTTTT,CVTGASEKLFF
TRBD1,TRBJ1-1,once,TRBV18,TGTGCCAGCTCAGGACAGGGCCGCACTGAAGCTTTCTTT,CASSGQGRTEAFF
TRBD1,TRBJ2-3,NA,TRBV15,TGTGCCACTAGGCCCCGGGACAGGGGACCCACAGATACGCAGTATTTT,CATRPRDRGPTDTQYF
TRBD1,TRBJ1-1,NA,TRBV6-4,TGTGCCAGCAGTGCGACAGGGGAGAACACTGAAGCTTTCTTT,CASSATGENTEAFF
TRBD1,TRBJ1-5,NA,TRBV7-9,TGTGCCAGCAGCCCGGGACAGGGGGCTTGGCAGCCCCAGCATTTT,CASSPGQGAWQPQHF
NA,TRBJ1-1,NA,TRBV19,TGTGCCAGTAGTATAGTTAGGGGGAACACTGAAGCTTTCTTT,CASSIVRGNTEAFF
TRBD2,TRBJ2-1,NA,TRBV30,TGTGCCTGGAGTCAAAAGACATCGGGACTAGGTTCGGTAAATGAGCAGTTCTTC,CAWSQKTSGLGSVNEQFF
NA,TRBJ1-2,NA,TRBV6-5,TGTGCCAGCAACTCCGGACAGCCCTATGGCTACACCTTC,CASNSGQPYGYTF
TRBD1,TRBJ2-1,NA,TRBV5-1,TGCGCCAGCAGCCCGGGGGACAGGGGAACTTACAATGAGCAGTTCTTC,CASSPGDRGTYNEQFF
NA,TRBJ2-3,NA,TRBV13,TGTGCCAGCAGCCGGGTAGGGCGAGCGGAGACAGATACGCAGTATTTT,CASSRVGRAETDTQYF
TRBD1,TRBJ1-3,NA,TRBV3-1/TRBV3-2,TGTGCCAGCAGCTCACGGGACAGGGGAGCCGGAAACACCATATATTTT,CASSSRDRGAGNTIYF
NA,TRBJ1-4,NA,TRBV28,TGTGCCAGCAGGAGGGGGTCTTTAGAAAAACTGTTTTTT,CASRRGSLEKLFF
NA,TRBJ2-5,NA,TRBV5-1,TGCGCCAGCAGCCATGAGGGAGAGACCCAGTACTTC,CASSHEGETQYF
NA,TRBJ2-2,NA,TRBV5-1,TGCGCCAGCAGCTTGGCACAGGGGAACACCGGGGAGCTGTTTTTT,CASSLAQGNTGELFF
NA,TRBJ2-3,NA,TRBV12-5,TGTGCTAGTGGTTTGAGGTCGAGGGATACGCAGTATTTT,CASGLRSRDTQYF
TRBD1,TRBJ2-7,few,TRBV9,TGTGCCAGCGGCCCAGGGGGCGATTCCAGGCAGTACTTC,CASGPGGDSRQYF
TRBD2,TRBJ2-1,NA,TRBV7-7,TGTGCCAGCAGCCATAAAACTAGCGGCACTTACAATGAGCAGTTCTTC,CASSHKTSGTYNEQFF
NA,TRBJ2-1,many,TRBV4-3,TGCGCCAGCAGCCAAGATTCCCAGGGCAATGAGCAGTTCTTC,CASSQDSQGNEQFF
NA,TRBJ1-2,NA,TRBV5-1,TGCGCCAGCAGCCTTCAGGGTAGAGACTATGGCTACACCTTC,CASSLQGRDYGYTF
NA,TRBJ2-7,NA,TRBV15,TGTGCCACCAGCCGCGAGGGAGGGGGGCGCGAGCAGTACTTC,CATSREGGGREQYF
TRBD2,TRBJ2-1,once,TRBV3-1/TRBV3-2,TGTGCCAGCAGCCCCCCTCATAGCCCCAGCGGGGTGGACTACAATGAGCAGTTCTTC,CASSPPHSPSGVDYNEQFF
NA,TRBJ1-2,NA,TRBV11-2,TGTGCCAGCAGCTTAGTAGCACCGGCCAACTATGGCTACACCTTC,CASSLVAPANYGYTF
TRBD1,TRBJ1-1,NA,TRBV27,TGTGCCAGCACTTTAAAGGCAGGGGGACAATCGCAAGCTTTCTTT,CASTLKAGGQSQAFF
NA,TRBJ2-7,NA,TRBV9,TGTGCCAGCAGCATCCAGGAAAGCTCCTACGAGCAGTACTTC,CASSIQESSYEQYF
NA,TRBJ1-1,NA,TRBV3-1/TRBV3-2,TGTGCCAGCAGCCAGGGCGAGTGGGCTGAAGCTTTCTTT,CASSQGEWAEAFF
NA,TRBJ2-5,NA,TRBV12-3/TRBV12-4,TGTGCCAGCAGCCAGATAGAGACCCAGTACTTC,CASSQIETQYF
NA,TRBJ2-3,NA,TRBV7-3,TGTGCCAGCAGCTTAGGGTTCGGCAGGGGCACAGATACGCAGTATTTT,CASSLGFGRGTDTQYF
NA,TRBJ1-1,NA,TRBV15,TGTGCCACCAGCGGGGGGGGCCCTTTGAACACTGAAGCTTTCTTT,CATSGGGPLNTEAFF
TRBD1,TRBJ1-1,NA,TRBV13,TGTGCCAGCAGCTCAGGGGGGAGCACTGAAGCTTTCTTT,CASSSGGSTEAFF
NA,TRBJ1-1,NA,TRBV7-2,TGTGCCAGCAGCTTAGAACGGCAGGGCTCCACTGAAGCTTTCTTT,CASSLERQGSTEAFF
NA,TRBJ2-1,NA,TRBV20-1,TGCAGTGCTAGTGGGGGACTCCATAACTACAATGAGCAGTTCTTC,CSASGGLHNYNEQFF
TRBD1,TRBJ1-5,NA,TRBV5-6,TGTGCCAGCAGCTGGTGGGGGACAGGGGATCAGCCCCAGCATTTT,CASSWWGTGDQPQHF
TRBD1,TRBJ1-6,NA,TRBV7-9,TGTGCCAGCAGCCCACGACAGGGGGCAAATTCACCCCTCCACTTT,CASSPRQGANSPLHF
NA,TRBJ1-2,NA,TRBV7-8,TGTGCCAGCAGCTTAGCGCGGGGGGGCGATTATGGCTACACCTTC,CASSLARGGDYGYTF
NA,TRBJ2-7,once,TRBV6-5,TGTGCCAGCGCGACAGTAGGCGAGCAGTACTTC,CASATVGEQYF
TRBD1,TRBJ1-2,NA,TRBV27,TGTGCCAGCAGTTTATCAGGGGGCGTAGGCTACACCTTC,CASSLSGGVGYTF